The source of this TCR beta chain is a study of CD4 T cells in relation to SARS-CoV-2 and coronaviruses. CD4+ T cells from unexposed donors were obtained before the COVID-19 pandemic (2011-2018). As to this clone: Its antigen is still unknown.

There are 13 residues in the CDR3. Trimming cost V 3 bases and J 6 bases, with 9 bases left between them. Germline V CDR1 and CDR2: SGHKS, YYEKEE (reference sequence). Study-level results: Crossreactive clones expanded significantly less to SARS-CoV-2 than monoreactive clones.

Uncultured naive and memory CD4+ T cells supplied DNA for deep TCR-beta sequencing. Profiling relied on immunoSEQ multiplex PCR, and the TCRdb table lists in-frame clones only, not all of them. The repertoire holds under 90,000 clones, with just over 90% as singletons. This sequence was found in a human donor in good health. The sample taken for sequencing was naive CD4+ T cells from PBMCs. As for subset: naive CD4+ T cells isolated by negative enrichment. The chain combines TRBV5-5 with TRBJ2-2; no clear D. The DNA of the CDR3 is TGTGCCAGCAGCTGGGTTGGTCCCGGGGAGCTGTTTTTT. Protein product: CASSWVGPGELFF.